This paragraph reports one T cell receptor beta chain. This entry is derived from a study of blood T cell repertoires in COVID-19. As for the study in general: The samples span acute and convalescent COVID-19 from the United States, Italy and Spain. PBMCs, B-cell-depleted T cells, or T cells were the source of the cDNA or gDNA that made up the material.

CDR3 size: 19 residues. The ends lost 3 bases at V and 3 bases at J; junction bases unmatched: 17. CDR1 is MDHEN, CDR2 SYDVKM, per germline. Produced via immunoSEQ multiplex PCR; TCRdb's table is partial and in-frame only. The sample has around 300,000 clones, about 85% seen once. Sequences were obtained from peripheral blood. This sequence was found in a man younger than 35 with active or convalescent COVID-19. The V gene is TRBV28, the J gene TRBJ2-5, with TRBD2 identical over 9 bases. CDR3 sequence reads: CASSLGSMAGGEWEETQYF. CDR3 DNA sequence: TGTGCCAGCAGTTTGGGGTCGATGGCGGGAGGGGAGTGGGAAGAGACCCAGTACTTC. Looking up the rest from reference TRBV28 and TRBJ2-5 gives the full variable domain: DVKVTQSSRYLVKRTGEKVFLECVQDMDHENMFWYRQDPGLGLRLIYFSYDVKMKEKGDIPEGYSVSREKKERFSLILESASTNQTSMYLCASSLGSMAGGEWEETQYFGPGTRLLVL.